The 10 T cell receptor beta chains in this list originate from one sample, sequenced in a study of CD8 T cells in Susac syndrome. Random hexamers were used to reverse transcribe the RNA input (about 0.5 to 1 ug). Each CDR3 protein is one row after TCRdb ran MiXCR on the immunoSEQ multiplex PCR reads. The profile shows roughly 300,000 distinct CDR3 sequences, 80% to 90% of them singletons. Sequencing was carried out using CD8+ T cells from PBMCs. These receptors were obtained from a human donor with multiple sclerosis.

V usage is TRBV7-9 and J usage is TRBJ2-7; no firm D call. This CDR3 has 16 amino acids. CDR1 and CDR2 (germline): SEHNR, FQNEAQ (reference sequence). The V gene lost 1 base and the J gene lost 4 bases, with 17 bases spanning the gap. CDR3 sequence: CASSLGAESPLYEQYF. CDR3 sequence (DNA): TGTGCCAGCAGCTTAGGCGCTGAATCCCCGTTATACGAGCAGTACTTC.

The chain carries TRBV4-2 and TRBJ1-1, with no clear D. Per the germline V gene, CDR1 is LGHNA and CDR2 is YNFKEQ. The CDR3 contains 16 residues. Trimming stripped 0 bases from V and 1 base from J, with 12 bases between. The CDR3: CASSQDRPYPNTEAFF. The CDR3 region has the DNA TGTGCCAGCAGCCAAGATAGACCGTACCCGAACACTGAAGCTTTCTTT.

This clonotype was seen more than once but under ten times. Compared with germline, one end of the junction differs, possibly owing to a read error. This chain joins TRBV30 and TRBJ2-3; 10 bases map to TRBD2. The CDR3 has 14 amino acids. CDR1 and CDR2 (germline): GTSNPN, SVGIG (reference sequence). Written as DNA, the CDR3 is TGTGCCTGGAGTGCTAGCGGGAGCACGGATACGCAGTATTTT. Translation gives CAWSASGSTDTQYF.

This sequence joins TRBV28 and TRBJ2-7; 9 bases are a match to TRBD2. The CDR3 is 14 residues long. The trim removed 6 bases at V and 3 bases at J, leaving 6 bases unmatched. Germline V gene lookup returns CDR1 MDHEN and CDR2 SYDVKM. The CDR3 DNA follows: TGTGCCAGCAGCTATCTAGCGGGAATCTACGAGCAGTACTTC. It yields the protein CASSYLAGIYEQYF.

CDR3: CASQPTGESYEQYF. CDR3 in DNA: TGTGCCAGCCAACCGACAGGGGAGTCCTACGAGCAGTACTTC. The chain couples TRBV6-6 to TRBJ2-7; 8 bases line up with TRBD1. The ends lost 8 bases at V and 1 base at J; junction bases unmatched: 7. CDR3 length: 14 residues. CDR1 and CDR2 from the germline V gene are MNHNY and SVGAGI (reference sequence).

CDR3 residues: CSARDFWTGGADTGELFF. The CDR3 nucleotides are TGCAGTGCTAGAGATTTCTGGACCGGGGGCGCGGACACCGGGGAGCTGTTTTTT. The rearrangement links TRBV20-1 to TRBJ2-2, with D perhaps matching TRBD1 or TRBD2 (6 bases each). V shed 0 bases and J shed 3 bases, with 20 bases lying between them. Germline V lookup: CDR1 DFQATT, CDR2 SNEGSKA (reference sequence). This CDR3 is 18 amino acids long.

The rearrangement uses TRBV24-1 and TRBJ2-2, with D uncertain. CDR3 length: 18 residues. Trimming stripped 3 bases from V and 2 bases from J, with 18 bases between. Germline CDR1 is KGHDR and CDR2 is SFDVKD. CDR3 nucleotide sequence: TGTGCCACCAGTGATGCCCCTTCCGACTCCGGCAACACCGGGGAGCTGTTTTTT. Its protein is CATSDAPSDSGNTGELFF.

This clonotype was observed a single time. The V call is TRBV7-8, the J call TRBJ1-2; D gene unclear. The CDR3 consists of 17 residues. Germline V lookup: CDR1 SGHVS, CDR2 FQNEAQ. With 5 bases removed from V and 5 bases from J, the gap between germline ends came to 24 bases. CDR3 bases: TGTGCCAGCAGCCCTCGGAGTTTCCCGATCGCGACTTATGGCTACACCTTC. Its translation is CASSPRSFPIATYGYTF.

This rearrangement joins TRBV7-9 to TRBJ2-1, with TRBD1 matching 8 bases. Trimming removed 5 bases from V and 8 bases from J; junction bases left unmatched: 5. Looked up from germline, CDR1 is SEHNR and CDR2 is FQNEAQ (reference sequence). There are 13 residues in the CDR3. The CDR3 reads CASSTRTGHEQFF. The CDR3 DNA reads TGTGCCAGCAGCACACGGACAGGGCATGAGCAGTTCTTC.

The chain is built from TRBV6-2 or TRBV6-3 and TRBJ2-1, with TRBD2 matching over 8 bases. Germline V CDR1 and CDR2: MNHEY, SVGEGT. The CDR3 sequence is 15 residues long. Losses at the gene ends were 6 bases for V and 4 bases for J; bases not matched to a gene: 8. The CDR3 protein is CASSHGGGWYNEQFF. The CDR3 DNA sequence: TGTGCCAGCAGCCACGGGGGGGGCTGGTACAATGAGCAGTTCTTC.